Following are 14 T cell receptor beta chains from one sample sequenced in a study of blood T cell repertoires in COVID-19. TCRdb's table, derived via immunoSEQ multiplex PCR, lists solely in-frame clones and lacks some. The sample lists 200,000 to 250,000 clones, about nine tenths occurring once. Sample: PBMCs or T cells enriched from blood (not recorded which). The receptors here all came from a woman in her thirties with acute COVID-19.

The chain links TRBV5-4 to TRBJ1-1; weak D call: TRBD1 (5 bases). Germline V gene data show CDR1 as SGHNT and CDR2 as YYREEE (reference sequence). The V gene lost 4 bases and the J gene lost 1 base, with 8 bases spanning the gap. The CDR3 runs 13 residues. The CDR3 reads CASSPGSNTEAFF. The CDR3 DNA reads TGTGCCAGCAGCCCAGGGTCGAACACTGAAGCTTTCTTT. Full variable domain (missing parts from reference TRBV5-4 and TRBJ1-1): ETGVTQSPTHLIKTRGQQVTLRCSSQSGHNTVSWYQQALGQGPQFIFQYYREEENGRGNFPPRFSGLQFPNYSSELNVNALELDDSALYLCASSPGSNTEAFFGQGTRLTVV.

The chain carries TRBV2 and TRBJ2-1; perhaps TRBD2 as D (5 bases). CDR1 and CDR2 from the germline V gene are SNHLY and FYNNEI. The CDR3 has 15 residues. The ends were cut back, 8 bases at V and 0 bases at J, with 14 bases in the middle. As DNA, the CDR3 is TGTGCCAGCTCCCGGGGAGCTGGCTCCTACAATGAGCAGTTCTTC. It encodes CASSRGAGSYNEQFF.

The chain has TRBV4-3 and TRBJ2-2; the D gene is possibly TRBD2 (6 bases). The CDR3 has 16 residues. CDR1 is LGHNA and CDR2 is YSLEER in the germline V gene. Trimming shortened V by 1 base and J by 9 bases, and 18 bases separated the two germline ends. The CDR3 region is CASSQVSGGAKRELFF. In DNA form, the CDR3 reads TGCGCCAGCAGCCAAGTGTCTGGAGGGGCGAAAAGGGAGCTGTTTTTT.

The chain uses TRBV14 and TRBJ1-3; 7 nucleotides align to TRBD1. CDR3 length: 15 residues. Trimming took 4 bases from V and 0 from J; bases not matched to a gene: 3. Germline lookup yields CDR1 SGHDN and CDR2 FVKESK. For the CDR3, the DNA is TGTGCCAGCAGCCGGGGACAGAGCTCTGGAAACACCATATATTTT. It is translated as CASSRGQSSGNTIYF. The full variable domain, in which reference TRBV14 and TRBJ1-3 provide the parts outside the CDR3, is EAGVTQFPSHSVIEKGQTVTLRCDPISGHDNLYWYRRVMGKEIKFLLHFVKESKQDESGMPNNRFLAERTGGTYSTLKVQPAELEDSGVYFCASSRGQSSGNTIYFGEGSWLTVV.

The CDR3 loop is CASSFVTGVSITGELFF. DNA of the CDR3: TGCGCCAGCAGCTTTGTGACCGGAGTTTCGATTACCGGGGAGCTGTTTTTT. The J gene is TRBJ2-2, the V gene TRBV5-1; D ambiguous. V gave up 2 bases and J gave up 5 bases, with 19 bases separating them. The V gene's germline CDR1 is SGHRS and CDR2 YFSETQ. This CDR3 comprises 17 residues.

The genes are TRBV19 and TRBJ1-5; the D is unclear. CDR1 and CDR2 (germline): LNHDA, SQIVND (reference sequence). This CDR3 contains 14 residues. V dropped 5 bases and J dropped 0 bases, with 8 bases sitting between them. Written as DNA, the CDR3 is TGTGCCAGTAGTGAGCAGGATAGCAATCAGCCCCAGCATTTT. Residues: CASSEQDSNQPQHF.

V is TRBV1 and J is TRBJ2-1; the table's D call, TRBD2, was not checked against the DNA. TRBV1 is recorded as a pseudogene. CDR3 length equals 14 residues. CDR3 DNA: TGCACCAGCAGGGGACTAGCGGGAGGCAATGAGCAGTTCTTC. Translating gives CTSRGLAGGNEQFF.

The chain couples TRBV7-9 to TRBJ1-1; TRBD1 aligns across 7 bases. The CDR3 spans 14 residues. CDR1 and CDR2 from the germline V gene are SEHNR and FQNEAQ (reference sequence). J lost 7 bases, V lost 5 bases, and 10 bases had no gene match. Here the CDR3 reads CASSLFDREVEAFF. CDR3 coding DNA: TGTGCCAGCAGCCTATTCGACAGGGAGGTTGAAGCTTTCTTT.

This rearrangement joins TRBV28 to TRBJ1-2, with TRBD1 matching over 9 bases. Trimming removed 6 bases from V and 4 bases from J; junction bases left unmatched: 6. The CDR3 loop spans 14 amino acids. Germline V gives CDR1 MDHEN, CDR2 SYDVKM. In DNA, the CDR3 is TGTGCCAGCAGGCAGGAACAGGGGGCCTATGGCTACACCTTC. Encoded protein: CASRQEQGAYGYTF.

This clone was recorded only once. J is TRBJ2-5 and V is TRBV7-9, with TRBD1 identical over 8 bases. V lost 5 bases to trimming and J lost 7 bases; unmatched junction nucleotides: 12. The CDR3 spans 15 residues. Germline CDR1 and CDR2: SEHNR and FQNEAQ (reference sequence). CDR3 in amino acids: CASSAGQAPSGTQYF. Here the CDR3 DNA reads TGTGCCAGCAGCGCGGGACAGGCCCCGAGTGGGACCCAGTACTTC.

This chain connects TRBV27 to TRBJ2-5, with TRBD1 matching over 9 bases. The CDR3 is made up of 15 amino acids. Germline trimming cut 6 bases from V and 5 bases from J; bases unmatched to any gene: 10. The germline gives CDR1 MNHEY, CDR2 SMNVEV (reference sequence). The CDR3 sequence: CASRSTGGLWETQYF. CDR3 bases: TGTGCCAGCAGATCTACAGGGGGCTTATGGGAGACCCAGTACTTC.

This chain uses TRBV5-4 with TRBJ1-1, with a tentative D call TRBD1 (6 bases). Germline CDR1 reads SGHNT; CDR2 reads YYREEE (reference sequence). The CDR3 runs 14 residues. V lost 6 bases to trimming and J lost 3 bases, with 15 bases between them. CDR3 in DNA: TGTGCCAGCAACCCTGGGGGGGCGGACACTGAAGCTTTCTTT. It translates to CASNPGGADTEAFF.

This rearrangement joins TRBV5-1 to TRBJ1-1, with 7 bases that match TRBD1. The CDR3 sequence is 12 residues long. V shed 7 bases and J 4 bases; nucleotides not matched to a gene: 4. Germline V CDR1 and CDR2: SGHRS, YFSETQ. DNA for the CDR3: TGCGCCAGCCGGGACAGCGTCACTGAAGCTTTCTTT. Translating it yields CASRDSVTEAFF.

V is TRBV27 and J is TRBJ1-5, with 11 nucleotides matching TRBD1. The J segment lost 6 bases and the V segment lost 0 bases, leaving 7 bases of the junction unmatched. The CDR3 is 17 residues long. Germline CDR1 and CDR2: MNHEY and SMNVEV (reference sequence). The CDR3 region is CASSLSGTGGRSQPQHF. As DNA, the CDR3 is TGTGCCAGCAGTTTATCCGGGACAGGGGGAAGGAGTCAGCCCCAGCATTTT.